The rows below give T cell receptor beta chains drawn from one sample of a study of control samples from healthy donors and cancer patients. TCRdb keeps only in-frame clones here, not all; method: immunoSEQ multiplex PCR. The table records just over 150,000 clones, about 90% of them present only once. Input material: blood. These receptors originate from a young man in good health. Both conserved end residues are part of each CDR3. A D gene is named only where the DNA matches it firmly.

j_call cdr3_length v_call d_call cdr3_nt cdr3_aa
TRBJ1-1 17 TRBV6-1 - TGTGCCAGCAGTGAAGTCGGGGGGGGCCCGATGAACACTGAAGCTTTCTTT CASSEVGGGPMNTEAFF
TRBJ2-1 18 TRBV13 TRBD1 TGTGCCAGCAGCTTTAGTGGGACAGGGACCTTCTCCTACAATGAGCAGTTCTTC CASSFSGTGTFSYNEQFF
TRBJ2-1 15 TRBV5-1 - TGCGCCAGCAGCTTTCGGAGAAGCTCCTACAATGAGCAGTTCTTC CASSFRRSSYNEQFF
TRBJ1-1 14 TRBV5-1 - TGCGCCAGCAGCTTGTATCAGGGGAACACTGAAGCTTTCTTT CASSLYQGNTEAFF
TRBJ2-7 12 TRBV20-1 - TGCAGTGCTAGTAGGCTTCATTACGAGCAGTACTTC CSASRLHYEQYF
TRBJ1-5 18 TRBV6-1 TRBD1 TGTGCCAGCAGTGAAACTTGGACAGGGGCAACCAGCAATCAGCCCCAGCATTTT CASSETWTGATSNQPQHF
TRBJ1-2 12 TRBV2 - TGTGCCAGCAGTGAGGGTAACTATGGCTACACCTTC CASSEGNYGYTF
TRBJ1-5 14 TRBV18 - TGTGCCAGCTCCACGGAGGCGATTCATCAGCCCCAGCATTTT CASSTEAIHQPQHF
TRBJ1-2 14 TRBV5-5 - TGTGCCAGCAGCTTGGCAGAGGGCGTCTATGGCTACACCTTC CASSLAEGVYGYTF
TRBJ2-7 17 TRBV30 TRBD2 TGTGCCTGGAGTGTATGGGAAGCTAGCGGGAGGAGTAAAGAGCAGTACTTC CAWSVWEASGRSKEQYF
TRBJ2-3 16 TRBV24-1 - TGTGCCACCAGTGATTGGGGCCAGGTTTTCACAGATACGCAGTATTTT CATSDWGQVFTDTQYF